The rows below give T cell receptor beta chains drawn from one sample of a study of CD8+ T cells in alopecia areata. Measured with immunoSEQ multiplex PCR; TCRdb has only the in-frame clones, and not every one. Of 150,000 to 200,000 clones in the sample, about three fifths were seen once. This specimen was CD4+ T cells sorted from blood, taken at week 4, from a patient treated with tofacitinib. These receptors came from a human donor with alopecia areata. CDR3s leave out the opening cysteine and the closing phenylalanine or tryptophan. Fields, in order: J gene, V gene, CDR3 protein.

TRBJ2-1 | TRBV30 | AWSVMSPSEQF
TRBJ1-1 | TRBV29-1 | SVGANTEAF
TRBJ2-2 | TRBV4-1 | ASSQDQKIKF
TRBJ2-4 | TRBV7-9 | ASSLATGTGTKNIQY
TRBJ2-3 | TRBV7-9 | ASSFPSGGYTDTQY
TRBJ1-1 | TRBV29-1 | SVVQRSHTEAF
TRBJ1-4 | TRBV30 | AWTETNEKLF
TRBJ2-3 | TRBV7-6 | ASSYTVDSTDTQY
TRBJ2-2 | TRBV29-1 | SVSPYRNTGELF
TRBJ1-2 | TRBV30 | AWSVGQGAVYGYT
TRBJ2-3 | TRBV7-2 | ASSRRGGRTTDTQY
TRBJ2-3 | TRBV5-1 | ASSLFLDTQY
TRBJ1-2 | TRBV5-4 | ASSFDGGVGYGYT
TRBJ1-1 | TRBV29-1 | SVGGGGGATEAF
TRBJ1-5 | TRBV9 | ASSVGLGNQPQH
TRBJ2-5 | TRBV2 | ASSEAGLSETQY
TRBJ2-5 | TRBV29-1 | SAPRGETQY
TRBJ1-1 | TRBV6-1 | ASFGQGATEAF
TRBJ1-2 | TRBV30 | AWSEREGGYT
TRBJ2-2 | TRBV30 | ARRGDSGELF
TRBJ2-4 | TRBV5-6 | ASSTNAWQGLEV
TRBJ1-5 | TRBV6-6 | ASSRTGPSGAQH
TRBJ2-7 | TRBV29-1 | SVWTGGISYEQY
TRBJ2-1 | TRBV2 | ASISGVSNEQF